This passage covers 32 T cell receptor beta chains from one sample sequenced in a study of identical twins. Each CDR3 protein gets one entry after TCRdb re-called the 5' RACE reads with MiXCR. The sample shows 450,000 to 500,000 distinct CDR3 sequences, roughly an eighth of them seen only once. The same sample was also studied in work on yellow fever vaccine responses in identical twins.

Material for sequencing was CD4+ T cells sorted from blood. These receptors came from a woman between 18 and 29 years old in good health.

This clonotype was observed many times. The V gene is TRBV24-1, the J gene TRBJ2-5, with 7 bases fitting TRBD2. Germline trimming cut 2 bases from V and 5 bases from J; bases unmatched to any gene: 7. Germline lookup yields CDR1 KGHDR and CDR2 SFDVKD. This CDR3 region has 15 residues. CDR3 loop: CATSDSTGTTETQYF. The CDR3 nucleotides are TGTGCCACCAGTGATTCAACCGGGACTACCGAGACCCAGTACTTC.

The chain has TRBV5-1 and TRBJ2-2; 8 positions agree with TRBD1. The CDR3 is 16 amino acids. J gave up 2 bases and V 4 bases, and 7 bases lay outside the gene matches. From germline, CDR1 is SGHRS and CDR2 YFSETQ. CDR3 bases: TGCGCCAGCAGCCCGACAGGGGCCTTTAACACCGGGGAGCTGTTTTTT. This codes for CASSPTGAFNTGELFF. The variable domain in full, completed from reference TRBV5-1 and TRBJ2-2, reads KAGVTQTPRYLIKTRGQQVTLSCSPISGHRSVSWYQQTPGQGLQFLFEYFSETQRNKGNFPGRFSGRQFSNSRSEMNVSTLELGDSALYLCASSPTGAFNTGELFFGEGSRLTVL.

This clonotype was detected only a few times. The chain uses TRBV10-2 and TRBJ2-3; TRBD1 agrees at 7 bases. Germline V gene sequence: CDR1 WSHSY, CDR2 SAAADI. V shed 6 bases, J shed 9 bases, and the junction held 6 bases outside the gene matches. The CDR3 consists of 12 residues. For the CDR3, the DNA is TGCGCCAGCAGCATAACAGGGGACACGCAGTATTTT. Translation: CASSITGDTQYF.

In this sample, this clonotype turned up many times. This chain connects TRBV10-3 to TRBJ2-1; D gene uncertain. Germline V gene data show CDR1 as ENHRY and CDR2 as SYGVKD. V gave up 0 bases and J gave up 0 bases, with 9 bases separating them. This CDR3 is 16 amino acids long. The CDR3 reads CAISESIVGSYNEQFF. The CDR3 nucleotides read TGTGCCATCAGTGAGTCCATTGTGGGCTCCTACAATGAGCAGTTCTTC.

V is TRBV2 and J is TRBJ2-5, with TRBD2 matching over 7 bases. Germline trimming cut 10 bases from V and 5 bases from J; bases unmatched to any gene: 7. Per germline, CDR1 SNHLY and CDR2 FYNNEI. The CDR3 has 12 amino acids. The CDR3 DNA follows: TGTGCCACCGAGCGGGGCGGGGAGACCCAGTACTTC. Its translation: CATERGGETQYF.

This clonotype has just a few counts. The chain joins TRBV13 to TRBJ2-7; D perhaps matches TRBD2 (7 bases). Germline V gene lookup returns CDR1 PRHDT and CDR2 FYEKMQ (reference sequence). The CDR3 spans 14 residues. The ends were cut back, 2 bases at V and 2 bases at J, with 10 bases in the middle. CDR3 protein: CASSLRGAPYEQYF. Written as DNA, the CDR3 is TGTGCCAGCAGCTTACGGGGGGCACCCTACGAGCAGTACTTC.

The sample holds many counts of this clonotype. The chain links TRBV12-3 or TRBV12-4 to TRBJ1-2; a weak D match, TRBD1 (6 bases). V lost 4 bases and J 4 bases, leaving 13 bases between the germline ends. The CDR3 contains 14 residues. The CDR3 is CASSSRDTRYGYTF. CDR3 nucleotide sequence: TGTGCCAGCAGTTCCCGGGACACCCGCTATGGCTACACCTTC.

This clonotype was counted a few times. The chain combines TRBV7-9 with TRBJ1-5; possibly TRBD1 for D (5 bases). There are 16 residues in the CDR3. Trimming pared 4 bases from V and 0 bases from J, leaving 13 bases between. CDR1 SEHNR and CDR2 FQNEAQ come from the germline V gene (reference sequence). DNA for the CDR3: TGTGCCAGCAGCTCCGGTGGGGGATTTAGCAATCAGCCCCAGCATTTT. Protein: CASSSGGGFSNQPQHF. The full variable domain, in which reference TRBV7-9 and TRBJ1-5 provide the parts outside the CDR3, is DTGVSQNPRHKITKRGQNVTFRCDPISEHNRLYWYRQTLGQGPEFLTYFQNEAQLEKSRLLSDRFSAERPKGSFSTLEIQRTEQGDSAMYLCASSSGGGFSNQPQHFGDGTRLSIL.

This clonotype has only a few counts. The rearrangement uses TRBV19 and TRBJ2-2; no clear D. V lost 3 bases, J lost 6 bases, and 8 bases lay in between. Germline CDR1 reads LNHDA; CDR2 reads SQIVND (reference sequence). The CDR3 covers 13 residues. CDR3 DNA: TGTGCCAGTAGTATTGAATCGGCCGGGGAGCTGTTTTTT. Translation gives CASSIESAGELFF.

This clonotype was seen a few times. The chain uses TRBV25-1 and TRBJ2-1; the match to TRBD2 covers 12 bases. The CDR3 length is 15 residues. V was pared by 4 bases and J by 9 bases, with 7 bases of the junction left unmatched. Germline V gene data show CDR1 as MGHDK and CDR2 as SYGVNS. The CDR3: CASSALAGGPGEQFF. The CDR3 DNA sequence: TGTGCCAGCAGTGCTCTAGCGGGAGGGCCTGGTGAGCAGTTCTTC.

This clonotype was seen ten or more times. CDR3 protein: CASSSQIRGSADTQYF. CDR3 coding DNA: TGTGCCAGCAGCTCACAGATCAGGGGTTCCGCAGATACGCAGTATTTT. The chain is built from TRBV7-2 and TRBJ2-3; perhaps TRBD1 as D (6 bases). V lost 4 bases and J 4 bases, leaving 18 bases between the germline ends. The CDR3 spans 16 residues. Germline CDR1 SGHTA, CDR2 FQGNSA.

This sequence joins TRBV5-4 and TRBJ2-4, with D perhaps TRBD1 or TRBD2 (5 bases each). Germline V CDR1 and CDR2: SGHNT, YYREEE (reference sequence). The CDR3 is 15 residues long. The V end lost 1 base, the J end lost 3 bases, and 11 bases lay between the germline ends. This chain's CDR3 is CASSLYGGIKNIQYF. Written as DNA, the CDR3 is TGTGCCAGCAGCTTGTATGGGGGAATCAAAAACATTCAGTACTTC. Full variable domain (rest looked up from reference TRBV5-4 and TRBJ2-4): ETGVTQSPTHLIKTRGQQVTLRCSSQSGHNTVSWYQQALGQGPQFIFQYYREEENGRGNFPPRFSGLQFPNYSSELNVNALELDDSALYLCASSLYGGIKNIQYFGAGTRLSVL.

The rearrangement joins TRBV12-3 or TRBV12-4 to TRBJ2-3; 8 bases map to TRBD1. Trimming at V came to 4 bases and at J to 2 bases, leaving 14 bases not matched to a gene. This CDR3 region has 18 residues. The CDR3 DNA is TGTGCCAGCAGTTCCTCATTCCAGACAGGGGCGATCACAGATACGCAGTATTTT. Translating it yields CASSSSFQTGAITDTQYF.

The chain carries TRBV5-6 and TRBJ2-1; TRBD2 matches 8 bases. This CDR3 region has 15 residues. J lost 4 bases, V lost 5 bases, and 8 bases had no gene match. CDR1 and CDR2 (germline): SGHDT, YYEEEE. Written as DNA, the CDR3 is TGTGCCAGCAGGGCTCTAAGCGGGGGTTACAATGAGCAGTTCTTC. It specifies CASRALSGGYNEQFF.

In nucleotides, the CDR3 is TGCAGTGCTAGAGTACGGGGGAGCCCGAACACCGGGGAGCTGTTTTTT. As protein: CSARVRGSPNTGELFF. The rearrangement joins TRBV20-1 to TRBJ2-2; a possible D gene is TRBD2 (6 bases). This CDR3 region has 16 residues. Germline V gene data show CDR1 as DFQATT and CDR2 as SNEGSKA (reference sequence). V was pared by 1 base and J by 0 bases, with 12 bases between.

This clonotype has more than one count but fewer than ten. The chain carries TRBV3-1 and TRBJ1-2; D remains unclear. The CDR3 contains 13 residues. The V gene lost 0 bases and the J gene lost 8 bases, with 10 bases spanning the gap. Germline CDR1 LGHDT, CDR2 YNNKEL (reference sequence). This chain's CDR3 is CASSQEVKQGYTF. The CDR3 region has the DNA TGTGCCAGCAGCCAAGAAGTCAAGCAAGGCTACACCTTC.

This clonotype was recorded at least ten times. V gene TRBV7-8 combines with J gene TRBJ2-5; D may be TRBD2 (5 bases). The V and J ends lost 2 bases and 5 bases respectively, with 15 bases between them. From germline, CDR1 is SGHVS and CDR2 FQNEAQ. The CDR3 is made up of 15 amino acids. The CDR3 DNA reads as TGTGCCAGCAGCTTAACCAGCAGCGGTGAGGAGACCCAGTACTTC. It translates to CASSLTSSGEETQYF.

This clonotype was found a few times. V gene TRBV25-1 combines with J gene TRBJ1-3; no clear D. The CDR3 totals 14 residues. CDR1 MGHDK and CDR2 SYGVNS come from the germline V gene. V lost 3 bases to trimming and J lost 5 bases, with 11 bases between them. The CDR3 sequence: CASSEWGDRNTIYF. DNA for the CDR3: TGTGCCAGCAGTGAGTGGGGAGATCGAAACACCATATATTTT.

This clonotype has a count of ten or more. The CDR3 bases are TGTGCCAGCAGCTTAGGGCTCTCTGGAAACACCATATATTTT. Protein: CASSLGLSGNTIYF. This chain connects TRBV7-2 to TRBJ1-3, with D hard to call. Germline V lookup: CDR1 SGHTA, CDR2 FQGNSA. V was cut by 1 base and J by 0 bases, with 4 bases left in between. The CDR3 is 14 amino acids.

The V and J genes are TRBV7-9 and TRBJ2-3; no clear D gene. The CDR3 has 16 residues. CDR1 SEHNR and CDR2 FQNEAQ come from the germline V gene (reference sequence). Deletions cut 1 base from V and 2 bases from J, with 13 bases between. CDR3 region: CASSLGRSSITDTQYF. In nucleotides, the CDR3 is TGTGCCAGCAGCTTAGGCCGCAGTTCCATCACAGATACGCAGTATTTT.

This chain uses TRBV18 with TRBJ1-1; the match to TRBD1 covers 7 bases. Per the germline V gene, CDR1 is KGHSH and CDR2 is LQKENI. This CDR3 region has 17 residues. With V trimmed by 1 base and J by 0 bases, 8 bases remained unmatched. This chain's CDR3 is CASSPLPSTGLNTEAFF. CDR3 bases: TGTGCCAGCTCACCACTCCCCTCGACAGGGCTGAACACTGAAGCTTTCTTT.

This clonotype was picked up a small number of times. The chain couples TRBV29-1 to TRBJ1-1, with 7 bases matching TRBD1. The CDR3 totals 13 residues. The germline CDR1 and CDR2 sequences are SQVTM and ANQGSEA. J lost 2 bases, V lost 8 bases, and 8 bases had no gene match. As DNA, the CDR3 is TGCAGCTTAACGACAGGGCTTAACACTGAAGCTTTCTTT. Encoded protein: CSLTTGLNTEAFF.

In this sample, this clonotype turned up many times. J is TRBJ2-6 and V is TRBV12-3 or TRBV12-4; D may be TRBD1 (6 bases). The CDR3 sequence is 17 residues long. Trimming pared 1 base from V and 2 bases from J, leaving 12 bases between. The CDR3 region has the DNA TGTGCCAGCAGTTTAGTCCTAGGGGGAGCTGGGGCCAACGTCCTGACTTTC. As protein: CASSLVLGGAGANVLTF.

The V and J genes are TRBV5-6 and TRBJ2-7; 8 bases align to TRBD2. The CDR3 sequence is 14 residues long. V lost 4 bases to trimming and J lost 1 base; unmatched junction nucleotides: 4. Germline V CDR1 and CDR2: SGHDT, YYEEEE. In DNA, the CDR3 is TGTGCCAGCAGCGCATTAGCGGGGTCCTACGAGCAGTACTTC. Translated: CASSALAGSYEQYF. Using reference TRBV5-6 and TRBJ2-7 for the parts outside the CDR3, the full variable domain is DAGVTQSPTHLIKTRGQQVTLRCSPKSGHDTVSWYQQALGQGPQFIFQYYEEEERQRGNFPDRFSGHQFPNYSSELNVNALLLGDSALYLCASSALAGSYEQYFGPGTRLTVT.

V is TRBV5-4 and J is TRBJ2-3, with D possibly TRBD2 on 5 matching bases. V lost 0 bases, J lost 4 bases, and 12 bases lay in between. This CDR3 comprises 15 residues. Per germline, CDR1 SGHNT and CDR2 YYREEE (reference sequence). The CDR3, as DNA: TGTGCCAGCAGCTTGGATCGTACTAGGGCAGATACGCAGTATTTT. It encodes CASSLDRTRADTQYF.

The sample holds a few counts of this clonotype. The V call is TRBV7-2, the J call TRBJ2-1; 11 positions agree with TRBD2. This CDR3 contains 15 residues. CDR1 is SGHTA, CDR2 FQGNSA, per germline. Trimming took 5 bases from V and 7 from J; bases not matched to a gene: 7. CDR3 in DNA: TGTGCCAGCAGCCCACTAGCGGGAGTCATGAATGAGCAGTTCTTC. It codes for CASSPLAGVMNEQFF.

The rearrangement uses TRBV7-9 and TRBJ2-2; 10 positions match TRBD2. The CDR3 runs to 16 residues. The ends lost 5 bases at V and 0 bases at J; junction bases unmatched: 3. Germline lookup yields CDR1 SEHNR and CDR2 FQNEAQ (reference sequence). The CDR3 bases are TGTGCCAGCAGCCGGCTAGCGGGGGCGAACACCGGGGAGCTGTTTTTT. It translates to CASSRLAGANTGELFF.

This clonotype has more than one count but fewer than ten. The genes are TRBV7-9 and TRBJ1-4, with 8 positions matching TRBD1. Trimming at V came to 5 bases and at J to 4 bases, leaving 6 bases not matched to a gene. Germline assignment: CDR1 SEHNR and CDR2 FQNEAQ (reference sequence). The CDR3 totals 15 residues. The CDR3 region has the DNA TGTGCCAGCAGCGTAGGGACAGGTGGTAATGAAAAACTGTTTTTT. It encodes CASSVGTGGNEKLFF.

The chain joins TRBV14 to TRBJ2-1, with D perhaps TRBD1 or TRBD2 (6 bases each). The CDR3 runs to 18 residues. CDR1 is SGHDN and CDR2 is FVKESK in the germline V gene. Trimming took 5 bases from V and 5 from J, leaving 25 bases between them. The CDR3 reads CASSDRRDLGTRHNEQFF. CDR3 bases: TGTGCCAGCAGCGACAGGCGGGATCTCGGGACCAGACACAATGAGCAGTTCTTC.

The chain joins TRBV10-3 to TRBJ2-3; D is unclear. Per germline, CDR1 ENHRY and CDR2 SYGVKD. With 3 bases removed from V and 10 bases from J, the gap between germline ends came to 14 bases. The CDR3 extends over 13 amino acids. For the CDR3, the DNA is TGTGCCATCAGTGACACGGACCCGCCGGCGCAGTATTTT. Protein product: CAISDTDPPAQYF.

The chain links TRBV20-1 to TRBJ1-5; D gene ambiguous. V lost 2 bases and J 0 bases, leaving 11 bases between the germline ends. The CDR3 is 15 residues long. Germline CDR1 and CDR2: DFQATT and SNEGSKA (reference sequence). In DNA form, the CDR3 reads TGCAGTGCTAGATCATTTTTGAATAGCAATCAGCCCCAGCATTTT. Translated: CSARSFLNSNQPQHF.

This rearrangement joins TRBV27 to TRBJ2-7; 10 bases match TRBD1. The germline gives CDR1 MNHEY, CDR2 SMNVEV (reference sequence). V lost 6 bases, J lost 8 bases, and 19 bases stayed unmatched. This CDR3 region has 17 residues. This CDR3 is CASSTGTGAYGGGKQYF. CDR3 sequence (DNA): TGTGCCAGCAGCACCGGGACAGGGGCTTACGGAGGTGGAAAGCAGTACTTC.